What follows are 27 T cell receptor beta chains derived from one specimen sequenced in a study of Tregs in tolerant kidney transplant recipients. TCRdb's table, derived via immunoSEQ multiplex PCR, lists solely in-frame clones and lacks some. The repertoire holds about 240,000 clones, with 65% to 85% as singletons. The sequenced material came from CD4+ T cells from blood. The receptor source for this set is a human donor in good health.

The chain is built from TRBV18 and TRBJ1-5; D call uncertain. The CDR3 consists of 18 residues. The V end lost 0 bases, the J end lost 0 bases, and 15 bases lay between the germline ends. Per germline, CDR1 KGHSH and CDR2 LQKENI. This CDR3 reads CASSPPSQAAFSNQPQHF. The CDR3 bases are TGTGCCAGCTCACCACCCTCCCAGGCCGCCTTTAGCAATCAGCCCCAGCATTTT.

The genes are TRBV2 and TRBJ2-2; possibly TRBD2 for D (5 bases). Germline V CDR1 and CDR2: SNHLY, FYNNEI. V gave up 8 bases and J gave up 7 bases, with 14 bases separating them. This CDR3 is built from 13 residues. The chain's CDR3 is CASYRTPSGELFF. The CDR3 DNA reads as TGTGCCAGCTACCGGACTCCAAGCGGGGAGCTGTTTTTT.

The V and J genes are TRBV5-8 and TRBJ1-6, with TRBD1 identical over 11 bases. The germline V gene encodes CDR1 SGHTS and CDR2 YDEGEE. J was trimmed by 9 bases and V by 0 bases; bases with no gene match: 14. The CDR3 totals 19 residues. The CDR3 nucleotides read TGTGCCAGCAGCTTGGTTCGGACAGGGGGCGCGGTCGTAAGTTCACCCCTCCACTTT. This codes for CASSLVRTGGAVVSSPLHF.

The V and J genes are TRBV2 and TRBJ1-2; 7 positions agree with TRBD1. The J segment lost 6 bases and the V segment lost 5 bases, leaving 6 bases of the junction unmatched. The CDR3 totals 13 residues. CDR1 and CDR2 (germline): SNHLY, FYNNEI. Written as DNA, the CDR3 is TGTGCCAGCAGTAGACAGGGTACCGATGGCTACACCTTC. It codes for CASSRQGTDGYTF.

J is TRBJ1-2 and V is TRBV7-2; a possible D gene is TRBD1 (6 bases). The CDR3 loop spans 14 amino acids. Germline V gives CDR1 SGHTA, CDR2 FQGNSA. V lost 5 bases, J lost 7 bases, and 17 bases lay in between. The DNA for the CDR3 is TGTGCCAGCAGCCCGTCCGGGGGGGCGCGTGGCTACACCTTC. Translation: CASSPSGGARGYTF.

The rearrangement uses TRBV6-1 and TRBJ2-1, with D perhaps matching TRBD1 (6 bases). Trimming removed 4 bases from V and 7 bases from J, with 8 bases in between. Germline values: CDR1 MNHNS, CDR2 SASEGT. The CDR3 runs to 12 residues. CDR3 sequence (DNA): TGTGCCAGCAGTGCTAGGGGGAATGAGCAGTTCTTC. It is translated as CASSARGNEQFF.

The genes are TRBV10-2 and TRBJ2-2; D gene ambiguous. CDR1 is WSHSY, CDR2 SAAADI, per germline. The CDR3 is 15 amino acids. The V gene lost 7 bases and the J gene lost 5 bases, with 17 bases spanning the gap. This CDR3 is CASKTLDSFTGELFF. DNA for the CDR3: TGCGCCAGCAAGACTCTCGACTCCTTTACCGGGGAGCTGTTTTTT.

The chain's CDR3 is CASSPGGAGQPQHF. The CDR3 DNA sequence: TGTGCCAGCTCACCAGGGGGGGCGGGTCAGCCCCAGCATTTT. This sequence joins TRBV18 and TRBJ1-5; a possible D gene is TRBD1 (6 bases). Germline lookup yields CDR1 KGHSH and CDR2 LQKENI. V was trimmed by 2 bases and J by 6 bases, leaving 11 bases between them. There are 14 residues in the CDR3.

The gene calls are TRBV5-1 and TRBJ1-4, with D tentatively TRBD1 (6 bases). The germline V gene encodes CDR1 SGHRS and CDR2 YFSETQ. The CDR3 runs 15 residues. Trimming left V 0 bases short and J 8 bases short, with 14 bases between. The CDR3 DNA is TGCGCCAGCAGCTTGGGTTCTGGGGGCGGCGAAAAACTGTTTTTT. Translating gives CASSLGSGGGEKLFF.

The V gene is TRBV15, the J gene TRBJ2-3; 7 bases line up with TRBD1. Germline trimming cut 3 bases from V and 0 bases from J; bases unmatched to any gene: 9. Germline V lookup: CDR1 LNHNV, CDR2 YYDKDF (reference sequence). The CDR3 runs 17 residues. CDR3 bases: TGTGCCACCAGCAGTATCAGGGGGTACCCTAGCACAGATACGCAGTATTTT. Amino acids: CATSSIRGYPSTDTQYF.

J is TRBJ2-1 and V is TRBV5-4, with no clear D. Trimming pared 4 bases from V and 0 bases from J, leaving 11 bases between. The CDR3 loop spans 15 amino acids. Germline V lookup: CDR1 SGHNT, CDR2 YYREEE (reference sequence). The CDR3 region is CASSPKVSSYNEQFF. CDR3 sequence (DNA): TGTGCCAGCAGCCCAAAGGTTAGCTCCTACAATGAGCAGTTCTTC.

The chain carries TRBV4-1 and TRBJ2-1, with 8 bases that match TRBD2. The CDR3 sequence is 16 residues long. With 0 bases clipped from V and 7 bases from J, the junction kept 8 bases outside the gene matches. CDR1 and CDR2 from the germline V gene are MGHRA and YSYEKL. CDR3: CASSQDGSGRRNEQFF. For the CDR3, the DNA is TGCGCCAGCAGCCAAGATGGCAGCGGGAGAAGAAATGAGCAGTTCTTC.

The chain joins TRBV9 to TRBJ2-7, with TRBD2 as a possible D gene (6 bases). With 0 bases removed from V and 0 bases from J, the gap between germline ends came to 19 bases. Germline V CDR1 and CDR2: SGDLS, YYNGEE. The CDR3 runs to 18 residues. The chain's CDR3 is CASSVDPYVERVSYEQYF. CDR3 nucleotides: TGTGCCAGCAGCGTAGACCCCTACGTGGAGCGGGTCTCCTACGAGCAGTACTTC.

This clone showed up just a few times. The chain has TRBV2 and TRBJ1-3; 8 bases agree with TRBD1. After removal of 6 bases from V and 4 bases from J, the junction contained 2 bases not matched to a gene. Germline CDR1 is SNHLY and CDR2 is FYNNEI. The CDR3 spans 13 residues. The CDR3 nucleotides are TGTGCCAGCAGCTGGACAGGGGGAAACACCATATATTTT. As protein: CASSWTGGNTIYF.

The chain couples TRBV30 to TRBJ1-1; D ambiguous. Between the trimmed V and J ends, which lost 4 bases and 5 bases, there was a span of 5 bases. The CDR3 runs to 10 residues. Germline CDR1 GTSNPN, CDR2 SVGIG (reference sequence). The CDR3 region is CAWKETEAFF. The CDR3 DNA is TGTGCCTGGAAGGAAACTGAAGCTTTCTTT.

The chain carries TRBV5-1 and TRBJ2-5, with D perhaps matching TRBD1 or TRBD2 (6 bases each). CDR3 length: 13 amino acids. Trimming left V 4 bases short and J 5 bases short, with 12 bases between. CDR1 and CDR2 from the germline V gene are SGHRS and YFSETQ. The CDR3 sequence is CASSRGAQETQYF. CDR3 DNA: TGCGCCAGCAGCAGGGGGGCCCAGGAGACCCAGTACTTC.

This clone was seen only once. The CDR3 bases are TGTGCCTGGGACCTTGGTAACTCTGGAAACACCATATATTTT. Encoded protein: CAWDLGNSGNTIYF. This sequence joins TRBV30 and TRBJ1-3; D is uncertain. This CDR3 spans 14 amino acids. V lost 5 bases and J 0 bases, leaving 11 bases between the germline ends. CDR1 and CDR2 (germline): GTSNPN, SVGIG (reference sequence).

The chain couples TRBV2 to TRBJ2-5; no definite D call. The CDR3 loop spans 15 amino acids. The germline V and J ends were trimmed by 3 bases and 1 base, with 12 bases remaining between them. Germline V CDR1 and CDR2: SNHLY, FYNNEI. CDR3 nucleotides: TGTGCCAGCAGTGACAGTGGGGTAGTCCAAGAGACCCAGTACTTC. Protein: CASSDSGVVQETQYF.

V gene TRBV11-2 combines with J gene TRBJ1-6, with D possibly matching TRBD1 (6 bases). This CDR3 has 15 residues. Germline CDR1 reads SGHAT; CDR2 reads FQNNGV. V was clipped by 1 base and J by 10 bases, with 14 bases between them. CDR3: CASSLGGSGASPLHF. The CDR3 DNA sequence: TGTGCCAGCAGCTTAGGGGGGTCAGGGGCCTCACCCCTCCACTTT.

The chain employs TRBV6-1 and TRBJ2-5; no clear D gene. Deletions cut 5 bases from V and 5 bases from J, with 9 bases between. Germline CDR1 reads MNHNS; CDR2 reads SASEGT. The CDR3 sequence is 12 residues long. In nucleotides, the CDR3 is TGTGCCAGCAGTCTGACGTATGAGACCCAGTACTTC. It specifies CASSLTYETQYF.

This clone was seen a single time. V and J are TRBV9 and TRBJ2-1; 7 nucleotides agree with TRBD2. V lost 3 bases and J lost 3; bases outside the gene matches: 12. The CDR3 is made up of 17 amino acids. From germline, CDR1 is SGDLS and CDR2 YYNGEE. CDR3 nucleotide sequence: TGTGCCAGCAGCGGGAGACTATCGGCGGGGGACTACAATGAGCAGTTCTTC. Amino acid sequence: CASSGRLSAGDYNEQFF.

The chain combines TRBV29-1 with TRBJ2-7; 9 nucleotides line up with TRBD2. This CDR3 contains 14 residues. CDR1 and CDR2 (germline): SQVTM, ANQGSEA. The V and J ends lost 8 bases and 4 bases, in that order; junction bases with no gene match: 12. CDR3 sequence: CSFTGREGRYEQYF. The CDR3 DNA reads as TGCAGCTTCACTGGGCGGGAGGGGAGGTACGAGCAGTACTTC.

The genes are TRBV7-9 and TRBJ1-2; D is unclear. The CDR3 is 13 amino acids. Germline-derived CDR1 and CDR2 are SEHNR and FQNEAQ (reference sequence). V lost 5 bases and J 10 bases, leaving 17 bases between the germline ends. The CDR3 nucleotides are TGTGCCAGCAGCCCCCAGGAGGGTTCTGACTACACCTTC. It yields the protein CASSPQEGSDYTF.

The genes are TRBV5-1 and TRBJ2-1; D unresolved. The V and J ends lost 0 bases and 2 bases respectively, with 9 bases between them. This CDR3 is 15 amino acids long. Germline CDR1 reads SGHRS; CDR2 reads YFSETQ. CDR3 nucleotide sequence: TGCGCCAGCAGCTTGGTCGGCAGGACCTACAATGAGCAGTTCTTC. Encoded protein: CASSLVGRTYNEQFF.

The V call is TRBV7-2, the J call TRBJ2-5; no clear D. Trimming took off 8 bases at V and 4 bases at J, with 14 bases between the two ends. CDR3 length: 13 residues. Per the germline V gene, CDR1 is SGHTA and CDR2 is FQGNSA. The CDR3 here is CASGSGFSETQYF. Written as DNA, the CDR3 is TGTGCCAGCGGCTCGGGCTTTTCAGAGACCCAGTACTTC.

The V call is TRBV5-1, the J call TRBJ2-1; 14 nucleotides align to TRBD2. The CDR3 sequence is 15 residues long. J gave up 5 bases and V 3 bases, and 1 base lay outside the gene matches. Germline V gene data show CDR1 as SGHRS and CDR2 as YFSETQ. CDR3 DNA sequence: TGCGCCAGCAGCTGGGGACTAGCGGGAGACAATGAGCAGTTCTTC. The encoded protein is CASSWGLAGDNEQFF.

The CDR3 loop is CAWSGTSGRVWSYEQYF. The CDR3 region has the DNA TGTGCCTGGAGTGGGACTAGCGGGAGGGTTTGGTCCTACGAGCAGTACTTC. This chain links TRBV30 with TRBJ2-7; TRBD2 agrees at 15 bases. Germline assignment: CDR1 GTSNPN and CDR2 SVGIG (reference sequence). This CDR3 spans 17 amino acids. Losses at the gene ends were 1 base for V and 1 base for J; bases not matched to a gene: 5.